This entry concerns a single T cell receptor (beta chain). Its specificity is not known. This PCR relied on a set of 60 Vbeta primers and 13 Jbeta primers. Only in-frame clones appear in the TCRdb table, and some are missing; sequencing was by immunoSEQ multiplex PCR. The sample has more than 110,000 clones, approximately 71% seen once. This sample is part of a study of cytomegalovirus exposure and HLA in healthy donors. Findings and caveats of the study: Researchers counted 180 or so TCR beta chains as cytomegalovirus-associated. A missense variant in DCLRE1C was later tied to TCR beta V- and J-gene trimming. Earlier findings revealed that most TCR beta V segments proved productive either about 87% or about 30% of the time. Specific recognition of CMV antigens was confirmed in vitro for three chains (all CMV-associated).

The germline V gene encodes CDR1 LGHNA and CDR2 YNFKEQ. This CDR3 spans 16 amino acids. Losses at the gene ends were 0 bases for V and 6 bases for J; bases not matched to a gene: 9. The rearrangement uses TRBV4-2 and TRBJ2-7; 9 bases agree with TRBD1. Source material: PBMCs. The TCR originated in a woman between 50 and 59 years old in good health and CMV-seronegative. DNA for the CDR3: TGTGCCAGCAGCCAAGATGAGGGGACAGGGACATCCGAGCAGTACTTC. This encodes CASSQDEGTGTSEQYF.